Shown below are 30 T cell receptor beta chains from a single sample sequenced in a study of T cell changes during pregnancy in multiple sclerosis. Using immunoSEQ multiplex PCR, the repertoire was profiled, and TCRdb retains in-frame clones only, with some absent. The sample holds around 34,000 clones, roughly 90% seen once. Sample: CD8+ T cells from peripheral blood mononuclear cells, taken after pregnancy. These receptors came from a female donor with multiple sclerosis, enrolled in a pregnancy study.

The CDR3 loop is CASSQVPAGGDEQYF. DNA for the CDR3: TGCGCCAGCAGCCAAGTCCCCGCCGGAGGAGACGAGCAGTACTTC. This chain links TRBV4-3 with TRBJ2-7; a possible D gene is TRBD2 (5 bases). This CDR3 comprises 15 residues. Trimming stripped 1 base from V and 5 bases from J, with 15 bases between. Germline V gene lookup returns CDR1 LGHNA and CDR2 YSLEER.

The chain links TRBV15 to TRBJ1-4; TRBD1 aligns across 8 bases. The CDR3 totals 17 residues. The germline CDR1 and CDR2 sequences are LNHNV and YYDKDF (reference sequence). J lost 3 bases, V lost 0 bases, and 6 bases had no gene match. CDR3 sequence (DNA): TGTGCCACCAGCAGAGACCTAGGACAGGGAGCTAATGAAAAACTGTTTTTT. It yields the protein CATSRDLGQGANEKLFF. The full variable domain, completed using reference TRBV15 and TRBJ1-4, is DAMVIQNPRYQVTQFGKPVTLSCSQTLNHNVMYWYQQKSSQAPKLLFHYYDKDFNNEADTPDNFQSRRPNTSFCFLDIRSPGLGDTAMYLCATSRDLGQGANEKLFFGSGTQLSVL.

CDR3 loop: CASSEIAGSSDTQYF. CDR3 coding DNA: TGTGCCAGCAGTGAGATAGCGGGGTCGTCAGATACGCAGTATTTT. The V call is TRBV6-4, the J call TRBJ2-3, with TRBD2 identical over 8 bases. This CDR3 contains 15 residues. CDR1 is MRHNA, CDR2 SNTAGT, per germline. Unmatched junction bases numbered 6, after V lost 3 bases and J lost 4 bases.

V and J are TRBV10-3 and TRBJ1-2, with 8 bases identical to TRBD1. Germline CDR1 ENHRY, CDR2 SYGVKD. The V gene end was trimmed by 4 bases and the J gene end by 2 bases; junction bases not matched to a gene: 3. The CDR3 covers 14 residues. In DNA form, the CDR3 reads TGTGCCATCAGTGGGGGGGACAGGAACTATGGCTACACCTTC. This codes for CAISGGDRNYGYTF.

The chain combines TRBV7-8 with TRBJ2-3; 11 positions agree with TRBD2. V lost 1 base, J lost 2 bases, and 2 bases stayed unmatched. CDR3 size: 16 residues. CDR1 is SGHVS and CDR2 is FQNEAQ in the germline V gene. CDR3 DNA: TGTGCCAGCAGCTTAGGTAGCGGGGGGGCCACAGATACGCAGTATTTT. Translation: CASSLGSGGATDTQYF. Together with reference TRBV7-8 and TRBJ2-3, the CDR3 gives the full variable domain: GAGVSQSPRYKVAKRGQDVALRCDPISGHVSLFWYQQALGQGPEFLTYFQNEAQLDKSGLPSDRFFAERPEGSVSTLKIQRTQQEDSAVYLCASSLGSGGATDTQYFGPGTRLTVL.

CDR3 DNA: TGCGCCAGCAGCCAAGATCCCCCTCTTAGTAGCCGGGAGACCCAGTACTTC. The encoded protein is CASSQDPPLSSRETQYF. This chain links TRBV4-1 with TRBJ2-5, with no clear D. Germline assignment: CDR1 MGHRA and CDR2 YSYEKL. Trimming took off 0 bases at V and 5 bases at J, with 19 bases between the two ends. CDR3 length equals 17 residues.

This sequence joins TRBV25-1 and TRBJ1-4, with 7 nucleotides matching TRBD1. V lost 2 bases to trimming and J lost 4 bases; unmatched junction nucleotides: 10. This CDR3 region has 17 residues. Germline V gives CDR1 MGHDK, CDR2 SYGVNS. Written as DNA, the CDR3 is TGTGCCAGCAGTGAAGGGATGGTACAGGGGAGTAATGAAAAACTGTTTTTT. Its translation is CASSEGMVQGSNEKLFF.

This chain links TRBV7-6 with TRBJ2-7; 9 bases are shared with TRBD1. The length of the CDR3 is 17 residues. Trimming at V came to 1 base and at J to 2 bases, leaving 9 bases not matched to a gene. Germline-derived CDR1 and CDR2 are SGHVS and FNYEAQ. This CDR3 is CASSLVPPGQGPYEQYF. The CDR3 DNA reads as TGTGCCAGCAGCTTAGTTCCACCGGGACAGGGCCCCTACGAGCAGTACTTC. Drawing the rest from reference TRBV7-6 and TRBJ2-7, the complete variable domain is GAGVSQSPRYKVTKRGQDVALRCDPISGHVSLYWYRQALGQGPEFLTYFNYEAQQDKSGLPNDRFSAERPEGSISTLTIQRTEQRDSAMYRCASSLVPPGQGPYEQYFGPGTRLTVT.

The chain carries TRBV7-8 and TRBJ2-2, with 8 nucleotides matching TRBD1. Unmatched junction bases numbered 1, after V lost 1 base and J lost 3 bases. The germline CDR1 and CDR2 sequences are SGHVS and FQNEAQ. This CDR3 region has 15 residues. The DNA of the CDR3 is TGTGCCAGCAGCTTAGTGGGACAGGACACCGGGGAGCTGTTTTTT. This codes for CASSLVGQDTGELFF.

A single count supports this clone. The gene calls are TRBV6-5 and TRBJ2-1; the match to TRBD1 covers 8 bases. The V gene end was trimmed by 0 bases and the J gene end by 7 bases; junction bases not matched to a gene: 2. In germline, CDR1 is MNHEY, CDR2 SVGAGI. The CDR3 covers 14 residues. The CDR3 DNA follows: TGTGCCAGCAGTTACTCTAACAGGGGGAATGAGCAGTTCTTC. Protein product: CASSYSNRGNEQFF.

CDR3 loop: CASSRLGRGETQYF. CDR3 DNA sequence: TGTGCCAGCAGCCGACTAGGCCGGGGGGAGACCCAGTACTTC. The rearrangement links TRBV6-6 to TRBJ2-5; tentative D call: TRBD2 (6 bases). The CDR3 runs to 14 residues. V shed 6 bases and J shed 5 bases, with 16 bases lying between them. The V gene's germline CDR1 is MNHNY and CDR2 SVGAGI (reference sequence).

The J gene is TRBJ1-1, the V gene TRBV6-6; D is uncertain. Looked up from germline, CDR1 is MNHNY and CDR2 is SVGAGI (reference sequence). V lost 3 bases to trimming and J lost 0 bases, with 11 bases between them. The CDR3 length is 15 residues. DNA of the CDR3: TGTGCCAGCAGTTATAAAGGCGGAATGAACACTGAAGCTTTCTTT. Amino acids: CASSYKGGMNTEAFF.

The chain uses TRBV6-5 and TRBJ1-1, with D unresolved. Germline-derived CDR1 and CDR2 are MNHEY and SVGAGI. V shed 0 bases and J shed 2 bases, with 10 bases lying between them. This CDR3 comprises 15 residues. CDR3 DNA sequence: TGTGCCAGCAGTTACTCGGGCAGGATAAACACTGAAGCTTTCTTT. Protein: CASSYSGRINTEAFF.

The CDR3 DNA follows: TGTGCCAGCAGCGACACTACAGGCTTCTCTGGGGCCAACGTCCTGACTTTC. Residues: CASSDTTGFSGANVLTF. The V call is TRBV9, the J call TRBJ2-6; weak D call: TRBD1 (5 bases). The CDR3 length is 17 residues. Germline V gives CDR1 SGDLS, CDR2 YYNGEE. The germline V and J ends were trimmed by 3 bases and 0 bases, with 13 bases remaining between them.

The chain couples TRBV2 to TRBJ2-7; tentatively, D is TRBD1 (5 bases). The CDR3 contains 13 residues. Trimming shortened V by 7 bases and J by 1 base, and 11 bases separated the two germline ends. Germline CDR1 reads SNHLY; CDR2 reads FYNNEI. CDR3 amino acids: CASIGVGSYEQYF. CDR3 DNA: TGTGCCAGCATAGGGGTCGGATCCTACGAGCAGTACTTC.

The gene calls are TRBV5-5 and TRBJ1-2; TRBD1 matches at 8 bases. CDR1 and CDR2 from the germline V gene are SGHKS and YYEKEE (reference sequence). V gave up 2 bases and J gave up 4 bases; unmatched junction bases: 22. This CDR3 contains 20 residues. The CDR3 coding sequence is TGTGCCAGCAGCTTTTTTGGGGGACCGGACAGGGAGGTTTATCGCTATGGCTACACCTTC. Amino acid sequence: CASSFFGGPDREVYRYGYTF.

J is TRBJ2-1 and V is TRBV7-9, with 10 bases lining up with TRBD2. V lost 6 bases, J lost 2 bases, and 4 bases stayed unmatched. Germline lookup yields CDR1 SEHNR and CDR2 FQNEAQ (reference sequence). The CDR3 loop spans 15 amino acids. The CDR3 here is CASRPSGGAYNEQFF. In DNA, the CDR3 is TGTGCCAGCAGACCGAGCGGGGGGGCCTACAATGAGCAGTTCTTC.

This rearrangement joins TRBV19 to TRBJ2-1; tentative D call: TRBD2 (6 bases). Between the trimmed V and J ends, which lost 1 base and 2 bases, there was a span of 6 bases. The CDR3 runs to 14 residues. The germline V gene has CDR1 LNHDA and CDR2 SQIVND (reference sequence). CDR3 nucleotide sequence: TGTGCCAGTAGTATAGCGGGGGCCTACAATGAGCAGTTCTTC. Amino acid sequence: CASSIAGAYNEQFF.

The chain employs TRBV4-2 and TRBJ2-1, with 11 nucleotides matching TRBD2. This CDR3 region has 16 residues. Unmatched junction bases numbered 10, after V lost 4 bases and J lost 8 bases. Per the germline V gene, CDR1 is LGHNA and CDR2 is YNFKEQ. The CDR3 sequence: CASSPAYSGGADEQFF. The CDR3 nucleotides are TGTGCCAGCAGCCCAGCATATAGCGGGGGGGCGGATGAGCAGTTCTTC.

The gene calls are TRBV19 and TRBJ2-3, with TRBD1 identical over 8 bases. Germline assignment: CDR1 LNHDA and CDR2 SQIVND (reference sequence). Unmatched junction bases numbered 6, after V lost 3 bases and J lost 4 bases. CDR3 length: 15 residues. This CDR3 reads CASSMGQVSSDTQYF. CDR3 bases: TGTGCCAGTAGTATGGGACAGGTCTCTTCAGATACGCAGTATTTT.

The sample holds a few counts of this clone. The V gene is TRBV6-4, the J gene TRBJ2-2; TRBD2 matches 8 bases. Per the germline V gene, CDR1 is MRHNA and CDR2 is SNTAGT. This CDR3 has 14 residues. V was pared by 3 bases and J by 5 bases, with 2 bases of the junction left unmatched. CDR3 in amino acids: CASSESGGTGELFF. The CDR3 bases are TGTGCCAGCAGTGAATCGGGAGGGACCGGGGAGCTGTTTTTT.

The gene calls are TRBV7-9 and TRBJ1-1, with D possibly TRBD1 on 6 matching bases. The V and J ends lost 9 bases and 5 bases respectively, with 22 bases between them. The CDR3 spans 15 residues. The germline CDR1 and CDR2 sequences are SEHNR and FQNEAQ (reference sequence). The CDR3 DNA reads as TGTGCCAGTCGCCCGGGCATGGGGGCAGAGACTGAAGCTTTCTTT. Translated, it gives CASRPGMGAETEAFF.

This clone occurred a few times. This rearrangement joins TRBV7-9 to TRBJ2-7, with unresolved D. Germline CDR1 and CDR2: SEHNR and FQNEAQ (reference sequence). Deletions cut 3 bases from V and 1 base from J, with 7 bases between. The CDR3 covers 13 residues. The CDR3 bases are TGTGCCAGCAGCTTTGGAGTTTCCTACGAGCAGTACTTC. It specifies CASSFGVSYEQYF.

The table lists this clone with a count of one. The chain uses TRBV19 and TRBJ1-2; the D gene is possibly TRBD1 (5 bases). The V end was cut by 3 bases, the J end by 4 bases, with 15 bases between. The CDR3 has 15 amino acids. The germline V gene encodes CDR1 LNHDA and CDR2 SQIVND (reference sequence). The CDR3 spells CASSILPQVLYGYTF. The CDR3 bases are TGTGCCAGTAGTATTCTCCCACAGGTCCTCTATGGCTACACCTTC.

The chain carries TRBV18 and TRBJ1-3, with D perhaps matching TRBD1 (5 bases). Germline V lookup: CDR1 KGHSH, CDR2 LQKENI. There are 17 residues in the CDR3. Trimming took 4 bases from V and 0 from J, leaving 16 bases between them. The CDR3 protein is CASSHAATGISGNTIYF. CDR3 DNA: TGTGCCAGCTCACACGCGGCTACAGGAATCTCTGGAAACACCATATATTTT.

In nucleotides, the CDR3 is TGTGCCAGCAGCTTAACCGGGACTAGCGGGGCGGAGCAGTTCTTC. Amino acids: CASSLTGTSGAEQFF. J is TRBJ2-1 and V is TRBV7-3; TRBD2 aligns across 13 bases. The trim removed 0 bases at V and 10 bases at J, leaving 3 bases unmatched. The V gene's germline CDR1 is SGHTA and CDR2 FQGTGA. The CDR3 spans 15 residues.

Only one count was recorded for this clone. The V gene is TRBV29-1, the J gene TRBJ2-7; TRBD2 is a possible D gene (5 bases). The CDR3 spans 17 residues. Germline assignment: CDR1 SQVTM and CDR2 ANQGSEA. V shed 6 bases and J shed 0 bases, with 24 bases lying between them. CDR3 nucleotide sequence: TGCAGCGTGGGAGCGGCAGGTTGGACCCAGAGCTCCTACGAGCAGTACTTC. Protein: CSVGAAGWTQSSYEQYF.

The table lists this clone with a count of one. The chain carries TRBV5-1 and TRBJ1-5, with TRBD1 identical over 7 bases. V trimming: 2 bases; J trimming: 7 bases; junction bases outside the gene matches: 9. The length of the CDR3 is 15 residues. Germline CDR1 and CDR2: SGHRS and YFSETQ. The CDR3 bases are TGCGCCAGCAGCTTCGGGACAGACCTCTCGCAGCCCCAGCATTTT. Translated, it gives CASSFGTDLSQPQHF.

The chain has TRBV7-3 and TRBJ2-5, with 7 nucleotides matching TRBD1. With V trimmed by 11 bases and J by 0 bases, 12 bases remained unmatched. Germline assignment: CDR1 SGHTA and CDR2 FQGTGA. CDR3 length: 15 residues. This CDR3 is CASRGWGPYQETQYF. The DNA for the CDR3 is TGTGCCTCCAGGGGGTGGGGACCGTACCAAGAGACCCAGTACTTC.

The gene calls are TRBV9 and TRBJ2-7; the D is unclear. Germline lookup yields CDR1 SGDLS and CDR2 YYNGEE. The CDR3 contains 15 residues. V gave up 4 bases and J gave up 3 bases, with 17 bases separating them. The CDR3 DNA follows: TGTGCCAGCAGCCCGACGGAGACCCCTTTCTACGAGCAGTACTTC. Encoded protein: CASSPTETPFYEQYF.